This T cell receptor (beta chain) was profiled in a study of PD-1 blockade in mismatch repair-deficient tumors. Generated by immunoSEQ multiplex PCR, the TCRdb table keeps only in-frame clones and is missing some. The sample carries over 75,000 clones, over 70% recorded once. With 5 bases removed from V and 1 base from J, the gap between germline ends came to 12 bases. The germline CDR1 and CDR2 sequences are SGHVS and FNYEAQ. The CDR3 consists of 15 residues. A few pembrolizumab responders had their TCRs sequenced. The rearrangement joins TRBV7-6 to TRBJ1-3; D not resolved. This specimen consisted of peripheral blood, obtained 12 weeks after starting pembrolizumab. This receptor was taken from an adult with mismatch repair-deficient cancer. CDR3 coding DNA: TGTGCCAGCAGCCCTAGCCGGCAGTCTGGAAACACCATATATTTT. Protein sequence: CASSPSRQSGNTIYF.